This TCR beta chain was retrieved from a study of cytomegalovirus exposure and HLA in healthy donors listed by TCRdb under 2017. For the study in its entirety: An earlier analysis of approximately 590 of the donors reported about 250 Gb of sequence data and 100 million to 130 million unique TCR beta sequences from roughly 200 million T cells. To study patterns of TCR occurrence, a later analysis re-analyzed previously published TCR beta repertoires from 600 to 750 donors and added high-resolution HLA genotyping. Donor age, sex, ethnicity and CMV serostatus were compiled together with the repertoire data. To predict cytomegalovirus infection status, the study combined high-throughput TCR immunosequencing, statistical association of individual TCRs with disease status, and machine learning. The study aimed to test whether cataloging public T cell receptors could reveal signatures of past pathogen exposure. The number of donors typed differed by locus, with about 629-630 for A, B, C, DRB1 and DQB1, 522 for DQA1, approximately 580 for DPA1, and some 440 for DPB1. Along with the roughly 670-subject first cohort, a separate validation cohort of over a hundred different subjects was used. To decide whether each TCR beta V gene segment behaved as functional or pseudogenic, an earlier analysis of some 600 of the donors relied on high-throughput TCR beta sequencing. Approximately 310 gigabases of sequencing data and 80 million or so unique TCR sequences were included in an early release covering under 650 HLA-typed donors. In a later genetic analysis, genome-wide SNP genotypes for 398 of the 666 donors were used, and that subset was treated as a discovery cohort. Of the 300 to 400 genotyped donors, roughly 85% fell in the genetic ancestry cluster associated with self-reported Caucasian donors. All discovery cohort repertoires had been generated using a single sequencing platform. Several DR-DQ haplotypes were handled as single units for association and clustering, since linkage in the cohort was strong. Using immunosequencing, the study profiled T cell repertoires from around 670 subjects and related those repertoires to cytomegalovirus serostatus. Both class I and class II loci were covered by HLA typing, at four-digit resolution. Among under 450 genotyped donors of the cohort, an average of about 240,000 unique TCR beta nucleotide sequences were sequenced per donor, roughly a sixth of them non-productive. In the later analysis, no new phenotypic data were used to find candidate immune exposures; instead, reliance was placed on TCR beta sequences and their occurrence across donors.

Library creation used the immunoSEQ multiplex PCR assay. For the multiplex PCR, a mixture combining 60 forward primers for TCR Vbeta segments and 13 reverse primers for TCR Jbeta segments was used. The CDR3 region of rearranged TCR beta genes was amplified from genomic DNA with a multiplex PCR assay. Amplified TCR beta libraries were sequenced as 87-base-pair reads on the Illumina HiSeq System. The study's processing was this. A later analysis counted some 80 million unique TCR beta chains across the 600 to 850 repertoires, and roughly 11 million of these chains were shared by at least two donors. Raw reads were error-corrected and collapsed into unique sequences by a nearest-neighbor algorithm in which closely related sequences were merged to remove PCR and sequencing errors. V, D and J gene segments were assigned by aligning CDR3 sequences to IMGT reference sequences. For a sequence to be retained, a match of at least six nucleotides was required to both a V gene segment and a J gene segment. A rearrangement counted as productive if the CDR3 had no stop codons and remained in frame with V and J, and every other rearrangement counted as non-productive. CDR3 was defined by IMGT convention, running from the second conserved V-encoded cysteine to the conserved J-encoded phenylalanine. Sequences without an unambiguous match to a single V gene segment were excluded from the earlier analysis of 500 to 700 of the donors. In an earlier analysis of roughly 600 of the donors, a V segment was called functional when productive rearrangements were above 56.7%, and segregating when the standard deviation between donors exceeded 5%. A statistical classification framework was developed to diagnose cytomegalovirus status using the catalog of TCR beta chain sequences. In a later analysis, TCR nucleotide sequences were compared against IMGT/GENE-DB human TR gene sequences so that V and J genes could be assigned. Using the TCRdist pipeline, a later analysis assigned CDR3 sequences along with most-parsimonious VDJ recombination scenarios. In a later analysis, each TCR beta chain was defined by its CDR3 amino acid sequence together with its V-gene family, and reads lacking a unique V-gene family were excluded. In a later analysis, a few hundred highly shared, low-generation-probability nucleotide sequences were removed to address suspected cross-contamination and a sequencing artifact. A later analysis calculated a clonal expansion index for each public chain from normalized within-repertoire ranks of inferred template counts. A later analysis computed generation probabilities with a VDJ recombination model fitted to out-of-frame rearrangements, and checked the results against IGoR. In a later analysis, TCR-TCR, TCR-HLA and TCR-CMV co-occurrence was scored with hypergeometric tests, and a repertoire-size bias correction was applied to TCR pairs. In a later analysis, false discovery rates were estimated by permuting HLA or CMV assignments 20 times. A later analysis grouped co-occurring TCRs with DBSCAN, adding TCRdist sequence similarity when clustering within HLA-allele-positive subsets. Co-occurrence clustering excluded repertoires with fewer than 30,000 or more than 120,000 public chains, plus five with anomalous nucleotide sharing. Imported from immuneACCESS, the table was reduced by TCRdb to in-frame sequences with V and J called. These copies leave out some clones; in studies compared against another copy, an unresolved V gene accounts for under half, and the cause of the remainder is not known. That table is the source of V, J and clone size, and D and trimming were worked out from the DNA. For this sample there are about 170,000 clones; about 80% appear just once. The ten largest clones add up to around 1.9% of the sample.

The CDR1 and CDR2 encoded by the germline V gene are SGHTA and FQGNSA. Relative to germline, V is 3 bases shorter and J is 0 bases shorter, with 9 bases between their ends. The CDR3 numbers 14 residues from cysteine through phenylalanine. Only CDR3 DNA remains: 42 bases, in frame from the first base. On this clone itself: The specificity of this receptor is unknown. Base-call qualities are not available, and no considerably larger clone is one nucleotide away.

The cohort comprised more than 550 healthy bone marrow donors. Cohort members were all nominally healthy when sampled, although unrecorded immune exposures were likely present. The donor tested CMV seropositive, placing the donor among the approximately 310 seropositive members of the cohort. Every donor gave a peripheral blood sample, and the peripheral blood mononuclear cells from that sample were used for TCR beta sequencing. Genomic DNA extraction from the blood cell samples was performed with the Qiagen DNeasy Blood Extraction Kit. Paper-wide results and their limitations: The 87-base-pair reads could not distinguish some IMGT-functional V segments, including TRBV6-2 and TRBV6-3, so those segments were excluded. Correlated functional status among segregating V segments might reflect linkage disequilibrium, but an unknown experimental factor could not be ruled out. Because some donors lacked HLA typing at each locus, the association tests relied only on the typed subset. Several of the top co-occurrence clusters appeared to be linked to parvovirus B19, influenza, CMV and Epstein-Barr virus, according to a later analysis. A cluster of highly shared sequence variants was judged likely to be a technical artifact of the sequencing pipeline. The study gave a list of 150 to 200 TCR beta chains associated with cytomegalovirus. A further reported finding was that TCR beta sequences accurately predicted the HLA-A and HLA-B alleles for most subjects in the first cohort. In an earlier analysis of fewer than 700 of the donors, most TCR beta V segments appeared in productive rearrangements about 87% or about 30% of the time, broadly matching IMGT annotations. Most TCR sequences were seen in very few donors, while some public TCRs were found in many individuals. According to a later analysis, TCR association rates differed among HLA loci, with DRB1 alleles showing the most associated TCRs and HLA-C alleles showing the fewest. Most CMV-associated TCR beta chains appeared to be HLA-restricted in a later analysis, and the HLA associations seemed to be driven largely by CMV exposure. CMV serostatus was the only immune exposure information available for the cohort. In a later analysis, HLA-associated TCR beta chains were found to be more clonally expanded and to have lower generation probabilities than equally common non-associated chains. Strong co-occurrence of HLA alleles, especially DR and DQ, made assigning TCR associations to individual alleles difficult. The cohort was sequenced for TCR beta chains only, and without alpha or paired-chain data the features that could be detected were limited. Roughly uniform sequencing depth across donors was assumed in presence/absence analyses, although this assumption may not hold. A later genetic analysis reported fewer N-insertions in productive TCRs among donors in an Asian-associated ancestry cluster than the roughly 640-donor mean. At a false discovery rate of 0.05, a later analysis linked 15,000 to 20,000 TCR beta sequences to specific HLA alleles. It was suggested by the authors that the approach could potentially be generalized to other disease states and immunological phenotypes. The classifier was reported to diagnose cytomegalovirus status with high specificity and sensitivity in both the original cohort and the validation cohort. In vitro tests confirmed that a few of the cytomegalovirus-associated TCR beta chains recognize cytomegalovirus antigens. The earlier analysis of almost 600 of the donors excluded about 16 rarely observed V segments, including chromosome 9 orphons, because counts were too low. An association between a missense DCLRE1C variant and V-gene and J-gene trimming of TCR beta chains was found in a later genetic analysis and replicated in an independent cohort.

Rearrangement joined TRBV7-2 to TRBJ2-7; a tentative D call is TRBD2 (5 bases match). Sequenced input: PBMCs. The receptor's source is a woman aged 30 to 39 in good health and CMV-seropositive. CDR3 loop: CASSLETNSYEQYF. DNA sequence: TGTGCCAGCAGCTTGGAGACTAACTCCTACGAGCAGTACTTC.